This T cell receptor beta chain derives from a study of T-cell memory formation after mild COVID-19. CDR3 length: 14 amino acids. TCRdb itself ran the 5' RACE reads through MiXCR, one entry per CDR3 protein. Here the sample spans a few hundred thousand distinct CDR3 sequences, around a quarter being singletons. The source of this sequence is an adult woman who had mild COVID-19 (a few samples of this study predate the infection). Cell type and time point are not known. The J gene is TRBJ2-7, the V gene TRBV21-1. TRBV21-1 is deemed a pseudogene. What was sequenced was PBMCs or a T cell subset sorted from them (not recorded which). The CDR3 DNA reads TGTGCCAGCAGCAAACGAACTAGCTACCACGAGCAGTACTTC. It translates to CASSKRTSYHEQYF.